The TCR beta chain under discussion was sequenced for a study of shared clonotypes between healthy human individuals. Study information: The cohort comprised a couple of women and a few men. Their ages spanned 18 to 49 years.

General study results and limits: Researchers found naive subsets generally carried larger estimated richness than memory subsets.

As concerns this clone: Its specificity is not known.

Per germline, CDR1 MNHNY and CDR2 SVGAGI (reference sequence). V dropped 3 bases and J dropped 5; count of bases not matched to a gene: 8. The CDR3 runs to 15 residues. Only in-frame clones appear in the TCRdb table, and some are missing; sequencing was by immunoSEQ multiplex PCR. This sample carries 2 million to 2.5 million clones, 85% to 95% of them seen once, and the ten largest clones take roughly 0.34%. This TCR was sampled from a man between 18 and 29 years old in good health. Some clones in this sample may be carry-over from other donors' samples. Sequenced sample: naive CD4+ T cells from PBMCs. Subset given: CD45RA+ positively selected. V and J are TRBV6-6 and TRBJ2-7; 9 nucleotides line up with TRBD1. CDR3 coding DNA: TGTGCCAGCAGTTATCTACAGGGGGCAATGGACGAGCAGTACTTC. Amino acid sequence: CASSYLQGAMDEQYF.